This TCR beta chain was obtained from a study of CXCR3-negative and CXCR3-positive naive CD8 T cells. Study-wide results and caveats: No difference in surface CD5 was seen between naive subsets, and TCR strength was inferred from TRB CDR3 properties.

The CDR3 contains 15 residues. CDR1 SGHTA and CDR2 FQGTGA come from the germline V gene. In regard to this clonotype: Its target is unknown.

The TRB cDNA libraries were prepared by 5' RACE with UMI labels. TCRdb reprocessed the 5' RACE reads, with one entry per CDR3 protein and no DNA. This sample contains fewer than 80,000 distinct CDR3 sequences. Definition of naive CD8+ T cells rested on a CD45RO-CCR7+CD27+CD95- profile. Sequenced: naive CXCR3- CD8+ T cells from blood. Specified subset: CD45RO-CCR7+CD27+CD95- naive CD8+ T cells lacking CXCR3 (TNR3-). This rearrangement joins TRBV7-3 to TRBJ2-1. This receptor was taken from a human donor in good health. Some clones in this sample may be carry-over from other donors' samples. The CDR3 loop is CASSSTGWNYNEQFF.